A selection of T cell receptor beta chains follows, all from one sample in a study of blood T cell repertoires in COVID-19. Measured with immunoSEQ multiplex PCR; TCRdb has only the in-frame clones, and not every one. The repertoire consists of around 370,000 clones, with about nine tenths occurring once and the leading ten covering around 7.9%. The sequencing sample was made of peripheral blood. The receptors were gathered from a woman in her 70s with COVID-19, enrolled during active disease. Each CDR3 is given with its conserved first and last residue.

V gene | CDR3 protein
TRBV2 | CASSLLDKDLLANYGYTF
TRBV27 | CASSLSGANTGELFF
TRBV24-1 | CATSDGAGTNYGYTF
TRBV6-2/TRBV6-3 | CASSNGTPYGYTF
TRBV6-5 | CASQTVGSGYTF
TRBV5-1 | CASSPRPLDRGQPQHF
TRBV18 | CASSPYQDREGAEAFF
TRBV20-1 | CSAPQGYEQYF
TRBV18 | CASSPTDRAGYTF
TRBV7-2 | CASSLEVMGAGTQYF
TRBV7-7 | CASSFGGRGETQYF
TRBV7-8 | CASKASGGVQETQYF
TRBV20-1 | CSAAQTYEQYF
TRBV12-3/TRBV12-4 | CASSRGGQPQHF
TRBV10-1 | CASSDTGREAFF
TRBV19 | CASSISLRGQPQHF
TRBV7-2 | CASSLMTGTYEQYF
TRBV19 | CASSPSGGTDTQYF